This T cell receptor (beta chain) was profiled in a study of blood T cells in healthy people across ages. The use of a sample-barcoded 5' primer and a J-beta primer mix characterized a second PCR of 7 to 11 cycles. MiXCR, applied by TCRdb to the 5' RACE reads, yields one record per CDR3 protein. The table records fewer than 650,000 distinct CDR3 sequences, about 25% of them present only once. Points from the study as a whole: Because sorting was not performed, PBMCs prevented conclusive naive versus antigen-experienced comparison.

With respect to this clonotype: Its antigen is undetermined.

These same data were also listed under a study on T cells of mothers and their children.

The sequence derives from a boy under 10 years old in good health. The sequencing sample was made of blood.

The CDR3 spells CASKQGAGTNEKLFF. Here the CDR3 DNA reads TGTGCCAGCAAGCAGGGGGCGGGAACTAATGAAAAACTGTTTTTT. The V and J genes are TRBV12-3 or TRBV12-4 and TRBJ1-4; 8 nucleotides align to TRBD1. J lost 1 base, V lost 7 bases, and 5 bases had no gene match. This CDR3 spans 15 amino acids.